This T cell receptor beta chain derives from a study of early T cells in non-severe SARS-CoV-2 infection. TCRdb analysed the 5' RACE reads with MiXCR anew, one entry per CDR3 protein. This table has tens of thousands of distinct CDR3 sequences, 4.5% to 7% appearing once. This clonotype has ten or more counts. The ends lost 4 bases at V and 4 bases at J; junction bases unmatched: 12. The CDR3 is made up of 17 amino acids. This TCR derives from an adult who was a healthcare worker with PCR-confirmed SARS-CoV-2 infection or an uninfected control (not recorded which). This chain connects TRBV12-3 or TRBV12-4 to TRBJ2-3; 9 bases agree with TRBD1. Material for sequencing was whole blood. In DNA form, the CDR3 reads TGTGCCAGCAGTTCACAGGGGGCGCTTCATGGGCCAGATACGCAGTATTTT. Translation: CASSSQGALHGPDTQYF.